This T cell receptor (beta chain) emerged from a study of cytomegalovirus exposure and HLA in healthy donors (dated by TCRdb to about 2017). For the study in its entirety: In an earlier analysis of some 610 of the donors, under 300 Gb of sequence data and 117 million unique TCR beta sequences from about 179 million T cells were reported. About 280 gigabases of sequencing data and roughly 80 million unique TCR sequences made up an early release that covered 500 to 700 HLA-typed donors. The genetic ancestry cluster associated with self-reported Caucasian donors included about four fifths of the roughly 400 genotyped donors. The study was designed to test whether signatures of past pathogen exposure could be identified by cataloging public T cell receptors. Using immunosequencing, the study profiled T cell repertoires from about 610 subjects and related those repertoires to cytomegalovirus serostatus. Besides the first cohort of hundreds of subjects, a separate validation cohort made up of 120 different subjects was used. The study combined high-throughput TCR immunosequencing, statistical association of individual TCRs with disease status, and machine learning to predict cytomegalovirus infection status. To study patterns of TCR occurrence, a later analysis re-analyzed previously published TCR beta repertoires from 500 to 850 donors and added high-resolution HLA genotyping. The later analysis used no new phenotypic data to find candidate immune exposures, relying instead on TCR beta sequences and their occurrence across donors. To decide whether each TCR beta V gene segment behaved as functional or pseudogenic, an earlier analysis of approximately 620 of the donors relied on high-throughput TCR beta sequencing. Donor age, sex, ethnicity and CMV serostatus were collected together with the repertoire data. Genome-wide SNP genotypes for about 65% of the roughly 670 donors were used in a later genetic analysis, which treated that subset as a discovery cohort. Every discovery cohort repertoire had been produced on one sequencing platform. Both class I and class II loci were covered by HLA typing, at four-digit resolution. Typing coverage varied by locus: about 620-630 donors for A, B, C, DRB1 and DQB1; some 520 for DQA1; about 600 for DPA1; some 470 for DPB1. About five DR-DQ haplotypes were treated as single units for association and clustering because of strong linkage in the cohort. Among some 410 genotyped donors of the cohort, an average of about 240,000 unique TCR beta nucleotide sequences were sequenced per donor, roughly 18% of them non-productive.

The full study reports these points: A later analysis found that HLA-associated TCR beta chains were more clonally expanded and had lower generation probabilities than equally common non-associated chains. Sequencing depth was assumed to be roughly uniform across donors in the presence/absence analyses, though that assumption may not hold. Correlated functional status among segregating V segments might reflect linkage disequilibrium, but an unknown experimental factor could not be ruled out. This cohort had only TCR beta chains sequenced, and the lack of alpha or paired-chain data limited which features could be detected. Because counts were too low, some 17 rarely observed V segments, including chromosome 9 orphons, were left out of the earlier analysis of about 620 of the donors. In vitro tests confirmed that a few of the cytomegalovirus-associated TCR beta chains recognize cytomegalovirus antigens. Compared with the roughly 670-donor mean, donors in an Asian-associated ancestry cluster had fewer N-insertions in productive TCRs, according to a later genetic analysis. Immune exposure information for the cohort was limited to CMV serostatus. Cytomegalovirus status was reported to be diagnosed by the classifier with high specificity and sensitivity in both the original and validation cohorts. A further reported finding was that TCR beta sequences accurately predicted the HLA-A and HLA-B alleles for most subjects in the first cohort. Strong co-occurrence of HLA alleles, especially DR and DQ, made assigning TCR associations to individual alleles difficult. The sequencing pipeline was judged likely to have produced a cluster of highly shared sequence variants as a technical artifact. In a later analysis, TCR association rates were found to vary across HLA loci, with the most associated TCRs seen for DRB1 alleles and the fewest for HLA-C alleles. Most CMV-associated TCR beta chains appeared to be HLA-restricted in a later analysis, and the HLA associations seemed to be driven largely by CMV exposure. HLA typing was unavailable for some donors at each locus, so association tests used only the typed subset. A total of 150 to 200 TCR beta chains were listed by the study as associated with cytomegalovirus. In an earlier analysis of more than 450 of the donors, most TCR beta V segments were observed in productive rearrangements about 90% or about 30% of the time, broadly matching IMGT annotations. At a false discovery rate of 0.05, a later analysis linked 16,951 TCR beta sequences to specific HLA alleles. While some public TCRs were present in many individuals, most TCR sequences turned up only very rarely across donors. According to the authors, the approach could potentially be generalized to other disease states and immunological phenotypes. Some IMGT-functional V segments, including TRBV6-2 and TRBV6-3, could not be told apart with the 87-base-pair reads, so those segments were excluded. In a later genetic analysis, a missense DCLRE1C variant was associated with V-gene and J-gene trimming of TCR beta chains, and the association was replicated in an independent cohort. According to a later analysis, parvovirus B19, influenza, CMV and Epstein-Barr virus appeared linked to several top co-occurrence clusters.

The cohort was made up of around 720 healthy bone marrow donors. Cohort members were all nominally healthy when sampled, although unrecorded immune exposures were likely present. The donor tested CMV seronegative and was one of the 352 seronegative cohort members. A peripheral blood sample was provided by each donor, and peripheral blood mononuclear cells were used for TCR beta sequencing. Genomic DNA was extracted from the blood cell samples with the Qiagen DNeasy Blood Extraction Kit. Notes on this clone: Its antigen has not been determined. The sample holds no much larger clone one base away, and base qualities are not on file.

Libraries were built with the immunoSEQ multiplex PCR assay. For the multiplex PCR, a mixture combining 60 forward primers for TCR Vbeta segments and 13 reverse primers for TCR Jbeta segments was used. The CDR3 region of rearranged TCR beta genes was amplified from genomic DNA with a multiplex PCR assay. The Illumina HiSeq System was used to sequence the amplified TCR beta libraries as 87-base-pair reads. Per the source publication's procedure: In a later analysis, 70 million to 95 million unique TCR beta chains were counted across the roughly 670 repertoires, and approximately 11 million of these chains were shared by at least two donors. Raw reads were error-corrected and collapsed into unique sequences with a nearest-neighbor algorithm that merged closely related sequences to remove PCR and sequencing errors. To assign V, D and J gene segments, CDR3 sequences were aligned to IMGT reference sequences. For a sequence to be retained, a match of at least six nucleotides to both a V gene segment and a J gene segment was required. Rearrangements were called productive when the CDR3 lacked stop codons and stayed in frame with V and J; all others were non-productive. CDR3 was defined according to IMGT convention as the region running from the second conserved V-encoded cysteine to the conserved J-encoded phenylalanine. Sequences without an unambiguous match to a single V gene segment were excluded from the earlier analysis of about 640 of the donors. An earlier analysis of fewer than 750 of the donors called V segments functional above 56.7% productive rearrangements and segregating when the between-donor standard deviation exceeded 5%. A statistical classification framework was developed to diagnose cytomegalovirus status using the catalog of TCR beta chain sequences. In a later analysis, V and J genes were assigned by comparing TCR nucleotide sequences against IMGT/GENE-DB human TR gene sequences. In a later analysis, CDR3 sequences and most-parsimonious VDJ recombination scenarios were assigned using the TCRdist pipeline. A later analysis defined each TCR beta chain by its CDR3 amino acid sequence plus V-gene family, and excluded reads lacking a unique V-gene family. A later analysis removed several hundred highly shared, low-generation-probability nucleotide sequences to deal with suspected cross-contamination and a sequencing artifact. For each public chain, a later analysis derived a clonal expansion index from normalized ranks of inferred template counts within each repertoire. Generation probabilities in a later analysis came from a VDJ recombination model fitted to out-of-frame rearrangements, and those results were checked against IGoR. In a later analysis, hypergeometric tests were used to score TCR-TCR, TCR-HLA and TCR-CMV co-occurrence, with a repertoire-size bias correction applied to TCR pairs. In a later analysis, false discovery rates were estimated by permuting HLA or CMV assignments 20 times. In a later analysis, co-occurring TCRs were grouped with DBSCAN, and TCRdist sequence similarity was added when clustering was performed within HLA-allele-positive subsets. Co-occurrence clustering excluded repertoires with fewer than 30,000 or more than 120,000 public chains, plus five with anomalous nucleotide sharing. TCRdb stores this immuneACCESS table with in-frame sequences only. Part of the clones is absent; in the studies checked, under half of the shortfall reflects unresolved V genes, and no reason is known for the rest. For V, J and clone size, that table is used; D and trimming come from the DNA. Across this sample there are about 170,000 clones, with under 80% seen only once. The ten largest clones represent roughly 2.9% of the sample.

CDR1 KGHSH and CDR2 LQKENI were looked up in the germline V gene. Counted from cysteine to phenylalanine, this CDR3 has 13 amino acids. The kept DNA is CDR3 alone, 39 bases in frame from the first base. V loses 4 bases of germline sequence and J loses 4 bases, and the interval between the two ends is 7 bases. The rearrangement joined TRBV18 to TRBJ2-2, and possibly TRBD1, on 5 matching bases. The origin of this receptor is a man in his forties in good health and CMV-seronegative. Input material: PBMCs. The CDR3 corresponds to CASSLQGTGELFF. Read as DNA, the sequence is TGTGCCAGCTCACTCCAGGGCACCGGGGAGCTGTTTTTT.